The next 8 T cell receptor beta chains were all read from a single sample in a study of blood T cell repertoires in COVID-19. Method: immunoSEQ multiplex PCR; TCRdb's copy keeps in-frame clones and lacks some. The data contain about 58,000 clones, about nine tenths of them singletons. The specimen was peripheral blood. The receptors come from a woman aged 70-85 years with active COVID-19.

The CDR3 sequence is CSARAGKLFF. DNA of the CDR3: TGCAGTGCTAGAGCAGGAAAACTGTTTTTT. The rearrangement links TRBV20-1 to TRBJ1-4; D remains unclear. The CDR3 has 10 amino acids. V lost 1 base, J lost 10 bases, and 4 bases lay in between. Germline loops: CDR1 DFQATT, CDR2 SNEGSKA (reference sequence).

This chain links TRBV5-8 with TRBJ1-1; a possible D gene is TRBD1 (6 bases). The germline V and J ends were trimmed by 2 bases and 0 bases, with 8 bases remaining between them. From germline, CDR1 is SGHTS and CDR2 YDEGEE. The CDR3 covers 14 residues. The CDR3 nucleotides read TGTGCCAGCAGCTTCAGGGGACTGAACACTGAAGCTTTCTTT. It specifies CASSFRGLNTEAFF.

V usage is TRBV7-3 and J usage is TRBJ2-1, with 8 bases lining up with TRBD1. The CDR3 spans 14 residues. J was trimmed by 6 bases and V by 5 bases; bases with no gene match: 6. In germline, CDR1 is SGHTA, CDR2 FQGTGA. CDR3 nucleotides: TGTGCCAGCAGCCCGACAGGGGTGTTCAATGAGCAGTTCTTC. Translated, it gives CASSPTGVFNEQFF. Drawing the rest from reference TRBV7-3 and TRBJ2-1, the complete variable domain is GAGVSQTPSNKVTEKGKYVELRCDPISGHTALYWYRQSLGQGPEFLIYFQGTGAADDSGLPNDRFFAVRPEGSVSTLKIQRTERGDSAVYLCASSPTGVFNEQFFGPGTRLTVL.

The V call is TRBV6-6, the J call TRBJ1-1, with 7 bases that match TRBD1. Germline V gives CDR1 MNHNY, CDR2 SVGAGI (reference sequence). The ends lost 6 bases at V and 7 bases at J; junction bases unmatched: 11. The CDR3 sequence is 14 residues long. CDR3 in DNA: TGTGCCAGCAGCCCCGGACAGGTGAGGATTGAAGCTTTCTTT. It yields the protein CASSPGQVRIEAFF.

The chain links TRBV24-1 to TRBJ2-1; D possibly corresponds to TRBD2 (6 bases). V gave up 4 bases and J gave up 10 bases, with 19 bases separating them. Per the germline V gene, CDR1 is KGHDR and CDR2 is SFDVKD. The CDR3 has 15 residues. The CDR3 sequence is CATSEFGGRSVEQFF. The CDR3 DNA sequence: TGTGCCACCAGTGAATTCGGGGGAAGATCGGTCGAGCAGTTCTTC.

V gene TRBV7-2 combines with J gene TRBJ2-1; D possibly corresponds to TRBD1 (5 bases). The ends were cut back, 1 base at V and 6 bases at J, with 10 bases in the middle. The germline gives CDR1 SGHTA, CDR2 FQGNSA. This CDR3 has 14 residues. The CDR3 region has the DNA TGTGCCAGCAGCTTAGTGCCCAGGGCCAATGAGCAGTTCTTC. This encodes CASSLVPRANEQFF.

The V gene is TRBV3-1 (or the pseudogene TRBV3-2), the J gene TRBJ2-7; possible D gene TRBD2, 6 bases. The CDR3 spans 15 residues. Between the trimmed V and J ends, which lost 0 bases and 3 bases, there was a span of 12 bases. CDR1 is LGHDT and CDR2 is YNNKEL in the germline V gene (reference sequence). This CDR3 is CASSQDVGGGYEQYF. The CDR3 DNA sequence: TGTGCCAGCAGCCAAGATGTGGGAGGAGGCTACGAGCAGTACTTC.

This clone was counted once. The J gene is TRBJ1-2, the V gene TRBV28; perhaps TRBD1 as D (5 bases). The CDR3 contains 11 residues. The ends were cut back, 7 bases at V and 6 bases at J, with 9 bases in the middle. Germline V lookup: CDR1 MDHEN, CDR2 SYDVKM. CDR3 loop: CASTGSDGYTF. In nucleotides, the CDR3 is TGTGCCAGCACAGGGTCGGATGGCTACACCTTC.